The rows below give T cell receptor beta chains drawn from one sample of a study of T cell repertoires in cytomegalovirus infection. One entry per CDR3 protein results from TCRdb running MiXCR on the reads. Of a few hundred thousand distinct CDR3 sequences in the sample, over 35% are singletons; the top ten hold 48%. Their recognized antigens are unknown. Sequencing was performed on cultured PBMCs, taken from culture after CMV antigen stimulation. Receptor source: a human donor in good health (CMV status not recorded). Some clones in this sample may be carry-over from other donors' samples. Both conserved end residues are part of each CDR3. A D gene is named only where the DNA matches it firmly. Clone size is given for some rows only: seen once, a few or many times, or a class if the clone is expanded.

cdr3_length,v_call,j_call,clone_size,d_call,cdr3_aa,cdr3_nt
18,TRBV7-6,TRBJ2-5,once,TRBD2,CASSLPPEGGLAGETQYF,TGTGCCAGCAGCTTACCCCCAGAGGGGGGACTAGCGGGAGAGACCCAGTACTTC
15,TRBV5-4,TRBJ2-5,.,.,CASRIETGPQETQYF,TGTGCCAGCAGAATTGAGACAGGCCCCCAAGAGACCCAGTACTTC
15,TRBV7-2,TRBJ1-5,.,.,CASSLVQASNQPQHF,TGTGCCAGCAGCTTAGTCCAGGCGAGCAATCAGCCCCAGCATTTT
15,TRBV7-2,TRBJ1-5,.,.,CASSSYSSLNQPQHF,TGTGCCAGCAGCTCGTACAGCAGTCTCAATCAGCCCCAGCATTTT
17,TRBV4-1,TRBJ1-1,.,.,CASSQGTDGGAITEAFF,TGCGCCAGCAGCCAAGGCACCGATGGGGGGGCGATCACTGAAGCTTTCTTT
15,TRBV12-3/TRBV12-4,TRBJ2-7,few,.,CASSAPGRGAYEQYF,TGTGCCAGCAGTGCCCCGGGGCGGGGCGCCTACGAGCAGTACTTC
18,TRBV12-3/TRBV12-4,TRBJ2-5,few,.,CASSLNGFEGWRQETQYF,TGTGCCAGCAGTTTAAACGGGTTCGAGGGGTGGCGCCAAGAGACCCAGTACTTC
15,TRBV19,TRBJ2-3,.,.,CASSAGDREADTQYF,TGTGCCAGTTCAGCCGGCGACAGGGAGGCAGATACGCAGTATTTT
13,TRBV7-2,TRBJ2-1,.,.,CASAFASADEQFF,TGTGCCAGTGCTTTTGCATCCGCCGATGAGCAGTTCTTC
15,TRBV18,TRBJ2-5,.,.,CASSPRIGTQETQYF,TGTGCCAGCTCACCACGTATAGGAACACAAGAGACCCAGTACTTC
14,TRBV7-9,TRBJ1-2,.,.,CASSTIDPWGGYTF,TGTGCCAGCAGTACCATCGACCCCTGGGGTGGCTACACCTTC
16,TRBV7-8,TRBJ2-5,.,TRBD2,CASSPLAGGGLETQYF,TGTGCCAGCAGCCCTCTAGCGGGGGGAGGCCTAGAGACCCAGTACTTC
15,TRBV28,TRBJ2-3,.,TRBD1,CASSFQGEPGDTQYF,TGTGCCAGCAGTTTCCAGGGGGAACCCGGGGATACGCAGTATTTT
15,TRBV2,TRBJ1-5,.,.,CASSDLKGGNQPQHF,TGTGCCAGCAGCGATCTCAAGGGGGGAAATCAGCCCCAGCATTTT
12,TRBV7-2,TRBJ1-1,.,.,CASTSTLTEAFF,TGTGCCAGCACCTCTACGCTGACTGAAGCTTTCTTT
14,TRBV6-5,TRBJ2-7,.,.,CASSYSRGIYEQYF,TGTGCCAGCAGTTACTCACGGGGTATCTACGAGCAGTACTTC
11,TRBV2,TRBJ2-3,few,.,CASVDRATQYF,TGTGCCAGCGTGGACAGAGCTACGCAGTATTTT
18,TRBV28,TRBJ2-7,few,TRBD2,CASSSIPGRRLAGHEQYF,TGTGCCAGCAGTAGCATCCCCGGCCGGAGGCTAGCGGGACACGAGCAGTACTTC
14,TRBV20-1,TRBJ2-3,.,.,CSARDSSAADTQYF,TGCAGTGCTAGGGATTCTAGCGCGGCAGATACGCAGTATTTT
15,TRBV28,TRBJ1-1,.,.,CASSPQQGFDTEAFF,TGTGCCAGCAGTCCTCAACAGGGATTCGACACTGAAGCTTTCTTT
17,TRBV4-2,TRBJ2-1,.,TRBD2,CASSQEASGGLNNEQFF,TGTGCCAGCAGCCAAGAGGCCAGCGGGGGGTTGAACAATGAGCAGTTCTTC
13,TRBV10-3,TRBJ2-7,.,TRBD1,CATAGQGKNEQYF,TGTGCCACCGCCGGACAGGGGAAGAACGAGCAGTACTTC
16,TRBV6-6,TRBJ2-5,.,.,CASSYSPLGEGETQYF,TGTGCCAGCAGTTACTCGCCGCTTGGGGAAGGAGAGACCCAGTACTTC
17,TRBV11-2,TRBJ2-3,once,.,CASSLLPGGGATDTQYF,TGTGCCAGCAGCTTATTGCCAGGGGGAGGAGCCACAGATACGCAGTATTTT
17,TRBV7-8,TRBJ1-1,few,TRBD1,CASRITPGGAGNTEAFF,TGTGCCAGCAGAATCACCCCAGGGGGCGCGGGGAACACTGAAGCTTTCTTT
15,TRBV7-8,TRBJ1-1,.,.,CAILVMRGHDRSAFF,TGTGCCATCCTCGTTATGAGGGGACACGACAGGAGCGCTTTCTTT
15,TRBV5-6,TRBJ2-7,few,.,CASSFRQPLSYEQYF,TGTGCCAGCAGCTTTCGACAGCCCCTCTCCTACGAGCAGTACTTC
17,TRBV10-2,TRBJ1-6,.,.,CASSESTGSSYNSPLHF,TGCGCCAGCAGTGAGTCGACGGGGAGTTCTTACAATTCACCCCTCCACTTT
16,TRBV19,TRBJ2-1,few,.,CASSITPGPPPNEQFF,TGTGCCAGTAGTATAACGCCGGGACCTCCCCCGAATGAGCAGTTCTTC
16,TRBV7-9,TRBJ2-2,.,.,CARTPVSRGDTGELFF,TGTGCCAGAACCCCCGTTAGCCGGGGAGACACCGGGGAGCTGTTTTTT